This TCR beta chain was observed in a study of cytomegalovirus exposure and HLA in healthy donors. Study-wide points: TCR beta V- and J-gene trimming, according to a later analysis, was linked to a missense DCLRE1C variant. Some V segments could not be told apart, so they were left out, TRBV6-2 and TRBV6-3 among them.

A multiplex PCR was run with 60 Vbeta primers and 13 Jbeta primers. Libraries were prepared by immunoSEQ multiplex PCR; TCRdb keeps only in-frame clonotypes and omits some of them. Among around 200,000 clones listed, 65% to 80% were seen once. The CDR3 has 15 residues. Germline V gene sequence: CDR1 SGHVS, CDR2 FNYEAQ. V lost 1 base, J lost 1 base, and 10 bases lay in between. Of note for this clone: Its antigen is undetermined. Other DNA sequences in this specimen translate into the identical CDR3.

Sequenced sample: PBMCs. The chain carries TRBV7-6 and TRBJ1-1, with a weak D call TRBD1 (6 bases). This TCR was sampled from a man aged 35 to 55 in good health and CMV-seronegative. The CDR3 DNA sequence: TGTGCCAGCAGCTTAGGACAGGCGGCGAACACTGAAGCTTTCTTT. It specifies CASSLGQAANTEAFF.